The 19 T cell receptor beta chains presented below share a single source sample, sequenced in a study of molecular identifiers for immune sequencing clone quantification (dated by TCRdb to between 2017 and 2018). The library was made by PCR. Data came from a NextSeq 500. TCRdb reprocessing: public reads trimmed at Q25 with fastp, clones called with MiXCR, in-frame beta chains kept. Each entry is one CDR3 protein sequence, shown with its most common DNA and genes. Here the sample has about 97,000 distinct CDR3 sequences; approximately 25% occur a single time. The leading ten clones occupy roughly 1% of the sample. Sequencing input: naive CD8+ T cells from blood, with Jurkat cell RNA spiked in. Reading the label with the study, this specimen's cell subset or site is: FACS-sorted CD8+CD4-CCR7+CD45RA+ naive T cells. These receptors all stem from a human donor in good health. Some libraries in this study had Jurkat cell RNA spiked in.

This clonotype has just a few counts. A much larger clone sits a single nucleotide away, making a read error possible. As the CDR3 is not closed by the conserved phenylalanine or tryptophan, this likely results from a read error. The genes are TRBV29-1 and TRBJ2-7, with D hard to call. From germline, CDR1 is SQVTM and CDR2 ANQGSEA. The V and J ends lost 6 bases and 1 base respectively, with 10 bases between them. The CDR3 extends over 12 amino acids. CDR3 DNA sequence: TGCAGCGTCTCGACCGGATCCTACGAGCAGTACCTC. Translating gives CSVSTGSYEQYL.

This clonotype was counted many times. The rearrangement links TRBV19 to TRBJ1-4, with a possible D match to TRBD1 (5 bases). This CDR3 has 14 amino acids. Trimming took 1 base from V and 7 from J, leaving 10 bases between them. From germline, CDR1 is LNHDA and CDR2 SQIVND (reference sequence). The CDR3 loop is CASSIAAGSEKLFF. CDR3 coding DNA: TGTGCCAGTAGTATAGCGGCAGGGAGTGAAAAACTGTTTTTT.

This clonotype was recorded many times. The chain employs TRBV4-3 and TRBJ2-5; 7 bases line up with TRBD2. The V gene end was trimmed by 0 bases and the J gene end by 2 bases; junction bases not matched to a gene: 15. Germline assignment: CDR1 LGHNA and CDR2 YSLEER. CDR3 length: 19 residues. The CDR3 DNA is TGCGCCAGCAGCCAAGACCCACTCTCCTTCCTGGGGGGGCAAGAGACCCAGTACTTC. It codes for CASSQDPLSFLGGQETQYF.

This clonotype was recorded at least ten times. J is TRBJ2-7 and V is TRBV4-1; D not resolved. Trimming left V 1 base short and J 2 bases short, with 3 bases between. This CDR3 has 12 amino acids. Germline CDR1 MGHRA, CDR2 YSYEKL. The chain's CDR3 is CASSQGPYEQYF. The CDR3 DNA reads TGCGCCAGCAGCCAAGGACCCTACGAGCAGTACTTC.

For this clonotype: It may be a read error: a sequence one base away is much more abundant. This chain connects TRBV14 to TRBJ2-1; tentatively, D is TRBD2 (6 bases). The CDR3 has 15 amino acids. Germline V lookup: CDR1 SGHDN, CDR2 FVKESK. For the CDR3, the DNA is TGTGCCAGCTGCCAAGGCGGGGCCACCTACAATGAGCAGTTCTTC. Its protein is CASCQGGATYNEQFF.

The sample holds many counts of this clonotype. The chain joins TRBV13 to TRBJ2-3, with D hard to call. V was cut by 4 bases and J by 1 base, with 6 bases left in between. This CDR3 is 13 amino acids long. Per germline, CDR1 PRHDT and CDR2 FYEKMQ (reference sequence). The CDR3 loop reads CASSSLGTDTQYF. The CDR3 nucleotides read TGTGCCAGCAGCTCACTTGGCACAGATACGCAGTATTTT.

Remarks on this clonotype: It may be a read error: a sequence one base away is much more abundant. The chain has TRBV11-2 and TRBJ2-1; 14 bases align to TRBD2. The CDR3 spans 15 residues. Germline V gene sequence: CDR1 SGHAT, CDR2 FQNNGV. DNA of the CDR3: TGTGCCAGCAGCGTGACTAGCGGGGGGGCCAATGAGCAGGTCTTC. It translates to CASSVTSGGANEQVF.

This clonotype was seen at least ten times. V usage is TRBV29-1 and J usage is TRBJ2-5, with D hard to call. This CDR3 is 13 amino acids long. V was shortened by 3 bases and J by 0 bases, with 8 bases between the two germline ends. Germline V gene sequence: CDR1 SQVTM, CDR2 ANQGSEA. The CDR3 here is CSVDPVNQETQYF. CDR3 nucleotides: TGCAGCGTTGACCCAGTAAACCAAGAGACCCAGTACTTC.

In its sample, this clonotype was seen a few times. The chain couples TRBV19 to TRBJ2-6, with D unclear. The germline CDR1 and CDR2 sequences are LNHDA and SQIVND (reference sequence). Trimming cost V 7 bases and J 0 bases, with 10 bases left between them. The CDR3 spans 15 residues. In DNA, the CDR3 is TGTGCCAGTACATCAGGCAGCTCTGGGGCCAACGTCCTGACTTTC. Its protein product is CASTSGSSGANVLTF.

This clonotype has a handful of counts. The chain links TRBV4-3 to TRBJ1-3, with D possibly matching TRBD1 (5 bases). Germline CDR1 reads LGHNA; CDR2 reads YSLEER. Trimming took off 0 bases at V and 2 bases at J, with 14 bases between the two ends. The CDR3 runs to 17 residues. Written as DNA, the CDR3 is TGCGCCAGCAGCCAAGATCTCTGGGGGTTAACTGGAAACACCATATATTTT. As protein: CASSQDLWGLTGNTIYF.

This clonotype was found many times. This chain joins TRBV15 and TRBJ2-5; no definite D call. The CDR3 consists of 14 residues. Germline CDR1 and CDR2: LNHNV and YYDKDF (reference sequence). Trimming took off 0 bases at V and 1 base at J, with 6 bases between the two ends. CDR3 amino acids: CATSRDRSQETQYF. For the CDR3, the DNA is TGTGCCACCAGCAGAGACAGGTCCCAAGAGACCCAGTACTTC.

This clonotype was detected a few times. Since a much larger clone is just one base distant, this may be a read error. The chain couples TRBV3-1 to TRBJ2-2; tentative D call: TRBD2 (6 bases). V lost 0 bases and J lost 6, with 17 bases in between. The germline CDR1 and CDR2 sequences are LGHDT and YNNKEL (reference sequence). This CDR3 spans 17 amino acids. The DNA of the CDR3 is TGTGCCAGCAGCCAAGATTGGGGACTTCCTACCCCCGGGGAGCTGTTTTTT. Translation gives CASSQDWGLPTPGELFF.

This clonotype was detected only a few times. The chain is built from TRBV5-4 and TRBJ2-7; 9 bases align to TRBD2. Looked up from germline, CDR1 is SGHNT and CDR2 is YYREEE (reference sequence). This CDR3 has 14 residues. V was clipped by 4 bases and J by 5 bases; unmatched bases: 7. This CDR3 reads CASSHSGSTHEQYF. The DNA of the CDR3 is TGTGCCAGCAGCCATAGCGGGAGCACCCACGAGCAGTACTTC.

This clonotype was counted ten times or more. One end of the junction is discordant with germline, which a read error may explain. The chain recombines TRBV7-7 with TRBJ2-2; D gene unclear. The germline V gene encodes CDR1 SSHAT and CDR2 FNYEAQ (reference sequence). The CDR3 spans 14 residues. The CDR3, as DNA: TGTGCTAGCAGCTTAGAGATTCTCACCGGGGAGCTGTTTTTT. This translates into CASSLEILTGELFF. The full variable domain, in which reference TRBV7-7 and TRBJ2-2 provide the parts outside the CDR3, is GAGVSQSPRYKVTKRGQDVTLRCDPISSHATLYWYQQALGQGPEFLTYFNYEAQPDKSGLPSDRFSAERPEGSISTLTIQRTEQRDSAMYRCASSLEILTGELFFGEGSRLTVL.

This clonotype was detected many times. This chain links TRBV15 with TRBJ1-5; the match to TRBD1 covers 7 bases. V trimming: 4 bases; J trimming: 7 bases; junction bases outside the gene matches: 7. The CDR3 is 14 amino acids. Germline V gives CDR1 LNHNV, CDR2 YYDKDF (reference sequence). The CDR3 DNA is TGTGCCACCAGCACTGATTACAGGGGCCAGCCCCAGCATTTT. This translates into CATSTDYRGQPQHF. The whole variable domain, remainder taken from reference TRBV15 and TRBJ1-5, is DAMVIQNPRYQVTQFGKPVTLSCSQTLNHNVMYWYQQKSSQAPKLLFHYYDKDFNNEADTPDNFQSRRPNTSFCFLDIRSPGLGDTAMYLCATSTDYRGQPQHFGDGTRLSIL.

This clonotype was seen ten or more times. V usage is TRBV20-1 and J usage is TRBJ2-1; D is ambiguous. Germline V CDR1 and CDR2: DFQATT, SNEGSKA (reference sequence). V lost 1 base to trimming and J lost 8 bases, with 9 bases between them. The CDR3 loop spans 12 amino acids. CDR3 sequence: CSARGGGHEQFF. The CDR3 DNA reads as TGCAGTGCTAGAGGAGGTGGCCATGAGCAGTTCTTC.

The sample holds many counts of this clonotype. The chain has TRBV29-1 and TRBJ1-1; D unclear. The V gene lost 3 bases and the J gene lost 0 bases, with 8 bases spanning the gap. The CDR3 sequence is 13 residues long. CDR1 and CDR2 from the germline V gene are SQVTM and ANQGSEA. CDR3 residues: CSVDTDMNTEAFF. CDR3 DNA: TGCAGCGTTGATACAGATATGAACACTGAAGCTTTCTTT.

The genes are TRBV20-1 and TRBJ2-7; no firm D call. The V end was cut by 5 bases, the J end by 0 bases, with 11 bases between. This CDR3 is 13 amino acids long. The germline gives CDR1 DFQATT, CDR2 SNEGSKA (reference sequence). This chain's CDR3 is CSAYTPTSYEQYF. Written as DNA, the CDR3 is TGCAGTGCTTACACACCGACCTCCTACGAGCAGTACTTC.

The V gene is TRBV11-2, the J gene TRBJ1-2, with D possibly being TRBD1 (5 bases). V was cut by 5 bases and J by 7 bases, with 11 bases left in between. Looked up from germline, CDR1 is SGHAT and CDR2 is FQNNGV. The CDR3 is made up of 12 amino acids. The CDR3 DNA reads TGTGCCAGCAGCCCGCTGGGACGTGGCTACACCTTC. It codes for CASSPLGRGYTF.